This T cell receptor (beta chain) was sequenced in a study of a mutant IDH1 vaccine in newly diagnosed glioma. Whole-study context: Previous treatment comprised radiotherapy, temozolomide, or both, mostly both.

Produced via immunoSEQ multiplex PCR; TCRdb's table is partial and in-frame only. The data contain tens of thousands of clones, approximately 82% of them singletons. This CDR3 has 15 amino acids. Germline values: CDR1 SEHNR, CDR2 FQNEAQ (reference sequence). Trimming took 5 bases from V and 6 from J; bases not matched to a gene: 4. Of note for this clone: The antigen is not known.

Time point reported: week 35, safety follow-up. Each dose of the vaccine consisted of 300 ug of mutant IDH1 20-mer peptide, with topical imiquimod. This TCR was sampled from a woman aged 18 to 35 with glioma. V and J are TRBV7-9 and TRBJ2-1, with TRBD2 matching 13 bases. Sequenced here: PBMCs, sampled from a glioma patient whose treatment included an IDH1 peptide vaccine. CDR3 sequence: CASSKTSGRGNEQFF. CDR3 coding DNA: TGTGCCAGCAGCAAAACTAGCGGGAGGGGCAATGAGCAGTTCTTC.